This T cell receptor (beta chain) is from a study of blood T cell repertoires in COVID-19. Study overall: Whether acute or convalescent, the COVID-19 samples came from the United States, Italy and Spain. Sample material is recorded as cDNA or gDNA derived from T cells, B-cell-depleted T cells, or PBMCs.

Per the original data handling: From reference gene primer amplification, estimates of nucleated cell counts were derived. TCRdb's table, derived via immunoSEQ multiplex PCR, lists solely in-frame clones and lacks some. V and J calls and clone size follow that table, whereas D and trimming were derived from the DNA. The sample holds tens of thousands of clones; more than 75% are singletons and the top ten take approximately 18%. Germline CDR1 reads SGHNT; CDR2 reads YYREEE (reference sequence). The CDR3 is 14 residues long. V lost 2 bases and J 6 bases, leaving 13 bases between the germline ends. The receptor was isolated from a human donor in a cohort sampled during active COVID-19. V is TRBV5-4 and J is TRBJ2-3; possibly TRBD1 for D (6 bases). Sequencing was carried out using peripheral blood. The CDR3 reads CASSLKQGDDTQYF. For the CDR3, the DNA is TGTGCCAGCAGCTTAAAACAGGGCGATGATACGCAGTATTTT.